This record covers a single T cell receptor (beta chain). Its specificity is unknown. The data were taken from a study of T cells in localized non-small cell lung cancer. V lost 1 base, J lost 0 bases, and 7 bases lay in between. This CDR3 contains 15 residues. Per the germline V gene, CDR1 is SGHTA and CDR2 is FQGNSA. Profiled with immunoSEQ multiplex PCR; TCRdb holds only in-frame clones, not every one. The profile shows 26,000 or so clones, roughly nine tenths of them singletons. Study observations and caveats: A median of approximately 60 of the top 100 tumor clones appeared in adjacent lung, which was paired and uninvolved. Elevated blood T cell density was associated with longer overall survival. Uninvolved nearby lung showed the greatest T cell clonality, exceeding that found in tumor.

This material consisted of peripheral blood, taken before any cancer treatment. The sequence came from a female donor at least 60 years old with stage II squamous cell lung carcinoma. The V and J genes are TRBV7-2 and TRBJ2-1; D uncertain. The CDR3 DNA sequence: TGTGCCAGCAGCTTAGAGGCCAGCTCCTACAATGAGCAGTTCTTC. Its protein product is CASSLEASSYNEQFF.